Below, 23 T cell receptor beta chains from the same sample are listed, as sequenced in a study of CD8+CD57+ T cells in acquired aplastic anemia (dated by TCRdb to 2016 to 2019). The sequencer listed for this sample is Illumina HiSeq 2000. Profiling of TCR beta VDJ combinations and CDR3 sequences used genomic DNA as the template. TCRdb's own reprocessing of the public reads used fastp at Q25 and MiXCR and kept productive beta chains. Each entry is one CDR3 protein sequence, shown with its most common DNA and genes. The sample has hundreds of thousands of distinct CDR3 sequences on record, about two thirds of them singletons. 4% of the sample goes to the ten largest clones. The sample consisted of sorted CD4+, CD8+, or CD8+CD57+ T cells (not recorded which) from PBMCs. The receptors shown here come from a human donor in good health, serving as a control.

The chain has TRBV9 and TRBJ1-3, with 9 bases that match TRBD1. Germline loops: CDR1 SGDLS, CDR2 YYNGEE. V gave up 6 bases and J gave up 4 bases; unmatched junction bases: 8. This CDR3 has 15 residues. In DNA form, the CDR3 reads TGTGCCAGCAATCGACAGGGGGTTGTCGGAAACACCATATATTTT. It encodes CASNRQGVVGNTIYF.

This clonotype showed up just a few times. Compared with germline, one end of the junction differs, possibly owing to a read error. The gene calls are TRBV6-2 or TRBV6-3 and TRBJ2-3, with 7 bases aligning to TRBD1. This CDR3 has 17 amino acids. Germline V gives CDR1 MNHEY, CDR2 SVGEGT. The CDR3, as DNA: TGTGCCAGCAATTACATTGGGACAGTTCCTAGCACAGATACGCAGTATTTT. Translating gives CASNYIGTVPSTDTQYF.

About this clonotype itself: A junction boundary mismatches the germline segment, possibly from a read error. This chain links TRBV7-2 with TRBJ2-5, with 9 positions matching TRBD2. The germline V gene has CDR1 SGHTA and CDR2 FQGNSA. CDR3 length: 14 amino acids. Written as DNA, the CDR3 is TGTGCCAGCAACAGAGCGGAGCGGGGGGAGACCAAGGAGTTC. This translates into CASNRAERGETKEF.

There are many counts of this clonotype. The CDR3 region has the DNA TGTGCCAGCAGCTTAGTCGGGATTGAAGGGAGTAATTCACCCCTCCACTTT. It yields the protein CASSLVGIEGSNSPLHF. The J gene is TRBJ1-6, the V gene TRBV7-2; D call uncertain. The CDR3 covers 17 residues. Per the germline V gene, CDR1 is SGHTA and CDR2 is FQGNSA. Trimming took 1 base from V and 6 from J, leaving 16 bases between them.

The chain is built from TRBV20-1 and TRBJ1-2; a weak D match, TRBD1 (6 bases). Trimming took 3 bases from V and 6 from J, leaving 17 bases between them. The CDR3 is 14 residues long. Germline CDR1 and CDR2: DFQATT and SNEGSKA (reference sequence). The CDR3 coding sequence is TGCAGTGCTAGCCCCTCCGGGCGGGACAATGGCTACACCTTC. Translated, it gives CSASPSGRDNGYTF.

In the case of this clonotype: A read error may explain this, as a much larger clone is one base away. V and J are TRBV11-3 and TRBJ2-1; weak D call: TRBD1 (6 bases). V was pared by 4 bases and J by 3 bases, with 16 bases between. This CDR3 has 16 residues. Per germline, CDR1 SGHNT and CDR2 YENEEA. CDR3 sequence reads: CASSSTPTGNYNEQFF. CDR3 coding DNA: TGTGCCAGCAGCTCCACCCCCACAGGGAACTACAATGAGCAGTTCTTC.

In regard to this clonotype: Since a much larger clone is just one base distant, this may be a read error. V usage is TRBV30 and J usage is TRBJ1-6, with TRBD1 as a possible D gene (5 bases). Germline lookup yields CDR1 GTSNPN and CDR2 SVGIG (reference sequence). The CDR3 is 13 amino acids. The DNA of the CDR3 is TGTACCTGGAGGTCAGGGTTTGGTTCACCCCTCCACTTT. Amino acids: CTWRSGFGSPLHF.

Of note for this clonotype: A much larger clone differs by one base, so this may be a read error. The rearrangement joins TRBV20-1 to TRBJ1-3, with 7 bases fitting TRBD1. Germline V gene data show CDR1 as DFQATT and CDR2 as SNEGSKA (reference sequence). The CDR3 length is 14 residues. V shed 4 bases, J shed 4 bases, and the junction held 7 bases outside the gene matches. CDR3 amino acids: CSATEGAVGNTIYF. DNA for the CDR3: TGCAGTGCTACCGAGGGGGCTGTCGGAAACACCATATATTTT.

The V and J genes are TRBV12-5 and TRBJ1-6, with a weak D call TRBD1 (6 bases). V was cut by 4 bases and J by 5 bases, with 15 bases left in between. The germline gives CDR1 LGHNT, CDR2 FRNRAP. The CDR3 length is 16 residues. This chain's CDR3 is CASGSRARGHNSPLHF. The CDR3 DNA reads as TGTGCTAGTGGTTCAAGGGCCAGGGGACATAATTCACCCCTCCACTTT.

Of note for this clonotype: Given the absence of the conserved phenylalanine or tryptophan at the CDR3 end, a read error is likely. This CDR3 is CASLSEVGPIAAFS. The CDR3 DNA follows: TGCGCCAGTCTCAGCGAAGTGGGACCTATTGCTGCTTTCTCG. The chain combines TRBV10-1 with TRBJ1-1; D is perhaps TRBD1 (5 bases). V lost 9 bases and J lost 11, with 25 bases in between. CDR1 and CDR2 from the germline V gene are WNHNN and SYGVQD (reference sequence). The CDR3 has 14 residues.

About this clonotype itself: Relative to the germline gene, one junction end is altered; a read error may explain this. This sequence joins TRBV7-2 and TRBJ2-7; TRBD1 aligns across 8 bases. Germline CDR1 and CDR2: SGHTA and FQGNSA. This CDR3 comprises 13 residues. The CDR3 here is CASRPGGRGAEAF. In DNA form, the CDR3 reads TGTGCCAGCAGGCCAGGGGGCAGGGGCGCTGAAGCTTTC.

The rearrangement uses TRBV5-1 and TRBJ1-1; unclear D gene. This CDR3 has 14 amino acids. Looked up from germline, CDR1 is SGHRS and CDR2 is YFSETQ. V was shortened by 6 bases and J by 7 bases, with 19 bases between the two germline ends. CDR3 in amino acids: CASNDEGYEHEAFF. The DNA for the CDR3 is TGCGCCAGCAACGACGAGGGCTACGAGCATGAAGCTTTCTTT.

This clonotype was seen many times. DNA of the CDR3: TGTGCCAGCTCACCAAGATTAGTGGACGATGGCTACACCTTC. It translates to CASSPRLVDDGYTF. The chain recombines TRBV18 with TRBJ1-2; no clear D. The CDR3 consists of 14 residues. The germline CDR1 and CDR2 sequences are KGHSH and LQKENI. V dropped 2 bases and J dropped 6 bases, with 13 bases sitting between them.

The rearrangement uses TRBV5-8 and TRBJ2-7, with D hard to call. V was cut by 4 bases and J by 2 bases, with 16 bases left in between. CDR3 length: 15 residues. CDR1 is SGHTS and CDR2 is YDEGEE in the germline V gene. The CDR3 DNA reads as TGTGCCAGCAGCCTCGGTCGAGCTGAAGCCTACGAGCAGTACTTC. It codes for CASSLGRAEAYEQYF.

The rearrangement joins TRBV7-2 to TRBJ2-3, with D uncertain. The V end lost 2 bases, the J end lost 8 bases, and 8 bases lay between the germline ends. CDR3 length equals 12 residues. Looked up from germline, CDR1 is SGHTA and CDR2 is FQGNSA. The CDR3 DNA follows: TGTGCCAGCAGCTTACAGCCAGGTACGCAGTATTTT. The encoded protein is CASSLQPGTQYF. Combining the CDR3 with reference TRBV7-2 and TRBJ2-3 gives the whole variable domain GAGVSQSPSNKVTEKGKDVELRCDPISGHTALYWYRQSLGQGLEFLIYFQGNSAPDKSGLPSDRFSAERTGGSVSTLTIQRTQQEDSAVYLCASSLQPGTQYFGPGTRLTVL.

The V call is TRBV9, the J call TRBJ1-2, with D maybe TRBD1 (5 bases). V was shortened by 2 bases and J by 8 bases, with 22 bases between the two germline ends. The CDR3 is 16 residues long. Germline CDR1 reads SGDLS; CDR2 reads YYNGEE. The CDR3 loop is CASSVGGTVRSYGYTF. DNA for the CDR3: TGTGCCAGCAGCGTCGGAGGGACCGTGCGCTCCTACGGCTACACCTTC.

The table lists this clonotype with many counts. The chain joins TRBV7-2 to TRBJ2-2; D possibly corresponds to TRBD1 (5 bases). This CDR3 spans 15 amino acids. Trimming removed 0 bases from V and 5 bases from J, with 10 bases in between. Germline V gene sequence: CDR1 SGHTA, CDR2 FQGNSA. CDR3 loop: CASSLAPRVTGELFF. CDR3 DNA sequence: TGTGCCAGCAGCTTAGCCCCCAGGGTAACCGGGGAGCTGTTTTTT.

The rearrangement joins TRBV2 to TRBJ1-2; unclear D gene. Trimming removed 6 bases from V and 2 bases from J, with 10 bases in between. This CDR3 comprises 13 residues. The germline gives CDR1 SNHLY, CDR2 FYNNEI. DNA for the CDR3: TGTGCCAGCAGGTACCGCACAAACTATGGCTACACCTTC. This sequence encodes CASRYRTNYGYTF.

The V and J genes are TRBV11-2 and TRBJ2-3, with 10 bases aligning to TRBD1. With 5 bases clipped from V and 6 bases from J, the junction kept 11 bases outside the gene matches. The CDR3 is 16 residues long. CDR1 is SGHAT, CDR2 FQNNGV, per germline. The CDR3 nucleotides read TGTGCCAGCAGCGCAGATACGGGACAGGGGTTCGATACGCAGTATTTT. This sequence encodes CASSADTGQGFDTQYF.

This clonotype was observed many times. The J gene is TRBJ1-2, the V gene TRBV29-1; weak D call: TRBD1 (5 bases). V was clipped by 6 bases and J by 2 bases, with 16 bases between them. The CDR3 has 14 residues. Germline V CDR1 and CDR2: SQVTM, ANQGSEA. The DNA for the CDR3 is TGCAGCGTGGAGAGGCAGGGAGGGAACTATGGCTACACCTTC. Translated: CSVERQGGNYGYTF.

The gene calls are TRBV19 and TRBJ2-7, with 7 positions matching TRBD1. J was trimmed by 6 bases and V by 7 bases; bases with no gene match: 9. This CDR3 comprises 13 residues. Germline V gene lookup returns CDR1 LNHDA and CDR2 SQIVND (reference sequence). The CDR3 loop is CASNFLAGGEQYF. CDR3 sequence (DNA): TGTGCCAGTAATTTCTTAGCAGGGGGCGAGCAGTACTTC. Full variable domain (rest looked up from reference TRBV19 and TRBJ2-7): DGGITQSPKYLFRKEGQNVTLSCEQNLNHDAMYWYRQDPGQGLRLIYYSQIVNDFQKGDIAEGYSVSREKKESFPLTVTSAQKNPTAFYLCASNFLAGGEQYFGPGTRLTVT.

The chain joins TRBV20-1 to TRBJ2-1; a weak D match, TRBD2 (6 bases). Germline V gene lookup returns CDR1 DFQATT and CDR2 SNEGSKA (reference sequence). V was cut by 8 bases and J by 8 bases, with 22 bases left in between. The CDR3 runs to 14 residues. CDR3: CSRGRGSQPHEQFF. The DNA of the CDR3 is TGCAGTAGGGGACGGGGGAGTCAGCCCCATGAGCAGTTCTTC.

The CDR3 DNA reads as TGCAGTGCGTTCGGACCCGACGGGACTGCCCAGTACTTC. Its translation: CSAFGPDGTAQYF. This chain links TRBV20-1 with TRBJ2-5, with D tentatively TRBD2 (6 bases). CDR1 DFQATT and CDR2 SNEGSKA come from the germline V gene (reference sequence). Trimming took 6 bases from V and 9 from J, leaving 20 bases between them. This CDR3 is built from 13 residues.